This T cell receptor (beta chain) was sequenced in a study of blood T cell repertoires in COVID-19. Germline lookup yields CDR1 SGHTA and CDR2 FQGNSA. The CDR3 has 14 amino acids. V shed 4 bases and J shed 5 bases, with 14 bases lying between them. Profiling relied on immunoSEQ multiplex PCR, and the TCRdb table lists in-frame clones only, not all of them. The table lists fewer than 200,000 clones, approximately 92% of them singletons. The sample was peripheral blood. This clonotype originated in a man between 50 and 59 years old with acute or convalescent COVID-19. The V call is TRBV7-2, the J call TRBJ2-5; no definite D call. The CDR3: CASSSLGPLETQYF. In DNA form, the CDR3 reads TGTGCCAGCAGCTCACTTGGGCCATTGGAGACCCAGTACTTC.